Presented here are 15 T cell receptor beta chains from one specimen sequenced in a study of post-analysis software for immune sequencing data. Study-level findings and limits: Five or six TRBV segments were more frequent in patients than controls; TRBV5-6, TRBV5-1 and TRBV20-1 belonged to this group.

TCR beta cDNA libraries included unique molecular identifiers. TCRdb reprocessed the PCR reads with MiXCR, giving one entry per CDR3 protein. The table has 600,000 to 750,000 distinct CDR3 sequences, more than 50% seen once. For these TCRs, the target antigens are not known. Input material: blood. The receptors were gathered from a girl aged 2 to 10 with multiple sclerosis.

The V and J genes are TRBV29-1 and TRBJ1-4; a possible D gene is TRBD1 (6 bases). The CDR3 contains 13 residues. Trimming took 3 bases from V and 5 from J, leaving 10 bases between them. CDR1 is SQVTM and CDR2 is ANQGSEA in the germline V gene. The CDR3: CSVESGANEKLFF. For the CDR3, the DNA is TGCAGCGTTGAGTCGGGGGCGAATGAAAAACTGTTTTTT.

V is TRBV5-1 and J is TRBJ2-1, with 10 bases aligning to TRBD1. The CDR3 totals 16 residues. J lost 7 bases, V lost 3 bases, and 10 bases had no gene match. CDR1 SGHRS and CDR2 YFSETQ come from the germline V gene. In DNA form, the CDR3 reads TGCGCCAGCAGCTCGCGCCGGGACAGGGGTAAGAATGAGCAGTTCTTC. Its translation is CASSSRRDRGKNEQFF.

This clonotype has a handful of counts. The CDR3 DNA is TGTGCCAGCAGACAAGCGGGGGAGAAGACCCAGTACTTC. This translates into CASRQAGEKTQYF. The chain is built from TRBV7-2 and TRBJ2-5; 8 bases agree with TRBD2. Germline V CDR1 and CDR2: SGHTA, FQGNSA. This CDR3 has 13 amino acids. Trimming took 6 bases from V and 6 from J; bases not matched to a gene: 6.

This clonotype has just a few counts. The chain carries TRBV18 and TRBJ2-1; the match to TRBD2 covers 13 bases. The trim removed 6 bases at V and 7 bases at J, leaving 6 bases unmatched. There are 15 residues in the CDR3. CDR1 KGHSH and CDR2 LQKENI come from the germline V gene. The CDR3 DNA reads TGTGCCAGCTCGCCGACTAGCGGGAGGCGGAATGAGCAGTTCTTC. Its protein product is CASSPTSGRRNEQFF.

V and J are TRBV29-1 and TRBJ2-5, with D maybe TRBD2 (6 bases). This CDR3 is 15 amino acids long. Germline V CDR1 and CDR2: SQVTM, ANQGSEA. V was shortened by 3 bases and J by 1 base, with 15 bases between the two germline ends. The CDR3 DNA is TGCAGCGTTGATGTGGATTCGGGACTCCAAGAGACCCAGTACTTC. Protein product: CSVDVDSGLQETQYF.

This clonotype was seen a single time. This rearrangement joins TRBV30 to TRBJ2-3, with a possible D match to TRBD1 (6 bases). The CDR3 extends over 15 amino acids. Germline-derived CDR1 and CDR2 are GTSNPN and SVGIG (reference sequence). V lost 1 base and J lost 2, with 13 bases in between. CDR3 in amino acids: CAWSASQGHTDTQYF. The CDR3 nucleotides read TGTGCCTGGAGTGCCTCCCAGGGGCACACAGATACGCAGTATTTT.

The chain has TRBV5-6 and TRBJ2-3, with TRBD1 matching 8 bases. J lost 10 bases, V lost 4 bases, and 14 bases had no gene match. Germline CDR1 is SGHDT and CDR2 is YYEEEE. This CDR3 is built from 15 residues. CDR3: CASSLGQGRRGAQYF. Written as DNA, the CDR3 is TGTGCCAGCAGCCTCGGACAGGGTCGGAGAGGAGCGCAGTATTTT.

The J gene is TRBJ2-2, the V gene TRBV20-1; the D call may be TRBD1 or TRBD2 (5 bases each). V was cut by 4 bases and J by 6 bases, with 15 bases left in between. This CDR3 has 14 amino acids. Germline CDR1 and CDR2: DFQATT and SNEGSKA (reference sequence). CDR3 residues: CSAKGFLGPGELFF. CDR3 sequence (DNA): TGCAGTGCTAAGGGGTTCCTGGGACCCGGGGAGCTGTTTTTT.

J is TRBJ2-3 and V is TRBV5-6, with D maybe TRBD1 (5 bases). V was pared by 1 base and J by 6 bases, with 15 bases between. The germline V gene encodes CDR1 SGHDT and CDR2 YYEEEE. The CDR3 extends over 15 amino acids. The CDR3, as DNA: TGTGCCAGCAGCTTGAGGGTGGGGCCGTCTGATACGCAGTATTTT. Translating gives CASSLRVGPSDTQYF.

A few counts support this clonotype. The chain employs TRBV6-6 and TRBJ1-2; TRBD1 might be the D (5 bases). This CDR3 is built from 12 residues. Germline loops: CDR1 MNHNY, CDR2 SVGAGI (reference sequence). Trimming removed 7 bases at V and 7 bases at J, with 13 bases between. The CDR3 reads CASTGGTSGYTF. CDR3 sequence (DNA): TGTGCCAGCACCGGTGGGACTTCTGGCTACACCTTC.

The J gene is TRBJ2-1, the V gene TRBV7-9; the match to TRBD2 covers 9 bases. Germline V gives CDR1 SEHNR, CDR2 FQNEAQ (reference sequence). CDR3 length equals 16 residues. With 4 bases clipped from V and 6 bases from J, the junction kept 10 bases outside the gene matches. The CDR3 sequence: CASSSPAGGDPNEQFF. The CDR3 DNA reads as TGTGCCAGCAGCTCCCCCGCGGGGGGGGACCCCAATGAGCAGTTCTTC.

This clonotype showed up just a few times. The chain joins TRBV7-9 to TRBJ2-1, with 11 bases aligning to TRBD2. Trimming took 5 bases from V and 6 from J; bases not matched to a gene: 3. Germline V gives CDR1 SEHNR, CDR2 FQNEAQ (reference sequence). The CDR3 sequence is 14 residues long. Here the CDR3 reads CASSATSGSNEQFF. CDR3 nucleotide sequence: TGTGCCAGCAGCGCAACTAGCGGGAGCAATGAGCAGTTCTTC. Full variable domain (rest looked up from reference TRBV7-9 and TRBJ2-1): DTGVSQNPRHKITKRGQNVTFRCDPISEHNRLYWYRQTLGQGPEFLTYFQNEAQLEKSRLLSDRFSAERPKGSFSTLEIQRTEQGDSAMYLCASSATSGSNEQFFGPGTRLTVL.

The chain links TRBV29-1 to TRBJ2-7; possible D gene TRBD1, 5 bases. The germline V gene encodes CDR1 SQVTM and CDR2 ANQGSEA. Trimming cost V 6 bases and J 3 bases, with 27 bases left between them. The CDR3 is made up of 17 amino acids. The CDR3 nucleotides read TGCAGCGTACTCAAAGGGGAACAGGATAACGCCTACTACGAGCAGTACTTC. It encodes CSVLKGEQDNAYYEQYF.

The CDR3 bases are TGTGCCAGCAGCTTGCGGACCCAGTACTTC. Translating gives CASSLRTQYF. The rearrangement joins TRBV7-2 to TRBJ2-7, with no clear D. The DNA end lines up better with TRBJ2-5; the J call may be wrong. The CDR3 loop spans 10 amino acids. Looked up from germline, CDR1 is SGHTA and CDR2 is FQGNSA.

The table lists this clonotype with a few counts. The chain joins TRBV29-1 to TRBJ2-3; D not certain. Per the germline V gene, CDR1 is SQVTM and CDR2 is ANQGSEA. The CDR3 runs 12 residues. With 2 bases removed from V and 9 bases from J, the gap between germline ends came to 12 bases. The CDR3 protein is CSVETGLETQYF. The CDR3 DNA follows: TGCAGCGTTGAAACTGGGCTAGAGACGCAGTATTTT.